This entry describes one TCR beta chain. Its target is not known. These data are taken from a study of vaccination and CD4 T cells after COVID-19. Overall study: Overlapping SARS-CoV-2, HCoV-NL63, HCoV-OC43 and HCoV-229E spike peptides stimulated the cells.

Germline V gene sequence: CDR1 ENHRY, CDR2 SYGVKD. J lost 3 bases, V lost 10 bases, and 12 bases had no gene match. The CDR3 covers 14 residues. The treatment is: approximately 9-day PBMC culture with coronavirus spike peptide pools or control peptides (ViraFEST assay). The Oncomine TCR Beta short-read assay generated sequence data from the DNA of cultured CD4+ T cells. TCRdb reprocessed the PCR reads with MiXCR, giving one entry per CDR3 protein. The data hold fewer than 15,000 distinct CDR3 sequences, with 30% to 50% observed a single time. The TCR was taken from a human donor who had recovered from COVID-19. This chain uses TRBV10-3 with TRBJ2-7; 7 bases map to TRBD1. The sample taken for sequencing was CD4+ T cells from blood, cultured in vitro. This CDR3 reads CASRDRADFYEQYF. DNA for the CDR3: TGTGCCAGCAGAGACAGGGCTGATTTCTACGAGCAGTACTTC.